One and the same sample provided the 9 T cell receptor beta chains below, sequenced in a study of brain T cells in children with intractable seizures. The method was immunoSEQ multiplex PCR; TCRdb's version includes in-frame clones alone and lacks a portion of them. The sample has tens of thousands of clones, around nine tenths seen once. The starting material was peripheral blood, obtained at surgery. Receptors originate from a girl aged 2 to 9 with tuberous sclerosis and intractable seizures.

The gene calls are TRBV5-1 and TRBJ1-1; D may be TRBD1 (5 bases). The V and J ends lost 0 bases and 8 bases respectively, with 17 bases between them. Germline loops: CDR1 SGHRS, CDR2 YFSETQ. The CDR3 has 15 residues. CDR3 residues: CASSLVPGTVREAFF. The CDR3 nucleotides are TGCGCCAGCAGCTTGGTGCCCGGGACTGTAAGAGAAGCTTTCTTT.

In this sample, this clone turned up a few times. The chain employs TRBV25-1 and TRBJ2-7; weak D call: TRBD1 (6 bases). CDR3 length equals 13 residues. V was clipped by 10 bases and J by 0 bases, with 13 bases between them. Germline CDR1 MGHDK, CDR2 SYGVNS. CDR3 DNA sequence: TGTGCCACCAAAGGGGACAACTCCTACGAGCAGTACTTC. Encoded protein: CATKGDNSYEQYF.

The rearrangement uses TRBV6-5 and TRBJ2-2, with 9 bases lining up with TRBD1. Germline assignment: CDR1 MNHEY and CDR2 SVGAGI. V was pared by 7 bases and J by 5 bases, with 8 bases of the junction left unmatched. This CDR3 contains 15 residues. Written as DNA, the CDR3 is TGTGCCAGCAACAGGGACAGGGAAAAAACCGGGGAGCTGTTTTTT. It is translated as CASNRDREKTGELFF.

The chain uses TRBV6-4 and TRBJ2-2; D is unresolved. V shed 2 bases and J shed 4 bases, with 5 bases lying between them. Germline CDR1 and CDR2: MRHNA and SNTAGT. The CDR3 extends over 13 amino acids. The CDR3 bases are TGTGCCAGCAGTGACAGGGCCACCGGGGAGCTGTTTTTT. This codes for CASSDRATGELFF.

Comment on this clone: An end of the junction differs from the germline gene, which may be a read error. The genes are TRBV4-1 and TRBJ2-1; 7 bases line up with TRBD2. CDR3 length: 11 amino acids. Germline V lookup: CDR1 MGHRA, CDR2 YSYEKL. For the CDR3, the DNA is TGCGCCAGCAGTCTTGGCGGGACTACCATCTTC. Its protein product is CASSLGGTTIF.

The chain has TRBV7-2 and TRBJ2-1; 11 nucleotides agree with TRBD2. V shed 5 bases and J 8 bases; nucleotides not matched to a gene: 11. The germline CDR1 and CDR2 sequences are SGHTA and FQGNSA. The CDR3 covers 16 residues. CDR3 residues: CASSPGLAGNADEQFF. The DNA for the CDR3 is TGTGCCAGCAGCCCCGGACTAGCGGGCAATGCCGATGAGCAGTTCTTC.

The rearrangement uses TRBV5-1 and TRBJ1-2, with no clear D. Germline V gene data show CDR1 as SGHRS and CDR2 as YFSETQ. There are 14 residues in the CDR3. V was trimmed by 3 bases and J by 2 bases, leaving 11 bases between them. CDR3 amino acids: CASSSGSVNYGYTF. CDR3 DNA: TGCGCCAGCAGCTCCGGCAGTGTAAACTATGGCTACACCTTC.

CDR3 sequence reads: CASSFSGGASGELFF. CDR3 nucleotides: TGTGCCAGCAGCTTCAGCGGGGGGGCCTCCGGGGAGCTGTTTTTT. The chain uses TRBV11-2 and TRBJ2-2; TRBD2 aligns across 10 bases. CDR1 SGHAT and CDR2 FQNNGV come from the germline V gene. V dropped 3 bases and J dropped 6; count of bases not matched to a gene: 4. There are 15 residues in the CDR3.

V gene TRBV5-1 combines with J gene TRBJ2-3; TRBD2 agrees at 8 bases. Germline V CDR1 and CDR2: SGHRS, YFSETQ. The CDR3 consists of 16 residues. V trimming: 4 bases; J trimming: 11 bases; junction bases outside the gene matches: 18. CDR3 sequence reads: CASSREAGAGVLVQYF. As DNA, the CDR3 is TGCGCCAGCAGCCGTGAAGCGGGGGCCGGGGTCTTGGTGCAGTATTTT.